The 27 T cell receptor beta chains reported below all come from one sample, sequenced in a study of metastatic and nonmetastatic thyroid tumors. MiXCR re-clonotyped the PCR reads for TCRdb. The sample shows roughly 98,000 clones, 15% of them seen only once. Patients had received no treatment of any kind before thyroid surgery. Sequencing was done on a sample of blood. Source of these receptors: a female donor with papillary thyroid cancer or a benign thyroid nodule (not recorded which). Some clones in this sample may be carry-over from other donors' samples.

In this sample, this clone turned up a few times. This may be a read error: a much more frequent sequence differs by one nucleotide. Other nucleotide sequences in the sample specify the same CDR3. This chain joins TRBV9 and TRBJ2-7; D not certain. The CDR3 loop spans 11 amino acids. Germline V gives CDR1 SGDLS, CDR2 YYNGEE. The germline V and J ends were trimmed by 4 bases and 10 bases, with 12 bases remaining between them. CDR3 sequence: CASSLPYGQYF. DNA for the CDR3: TGTGCCAGCAGCTTGCCCTACGGCCAGTACTTC.

This clone was seen a few times. Written as DNA, the CDR3 is TGTGCCATCATGGCCAAGGGGGCGGGGCAGCCCCAGCATTTT. It translates to CAIMAKGAGQPQHF. V usage is TRBV6-1 and J usage is TRBJ1-5; TRBD1 agrees at 7 bases. Germline trimming cut 10 bases from V and 7 bases from J; bases unmatched to any gene: 13. Germline values: CDR1 MNHNS, CDR2 SASEGT. This CDR3 comprises 14 residues.

This clone showed up many times. The CDR3, as DNA: TGTGCCAGCAGCCAAGCCCTAGCGGGGGGGAACCAAGAGACCCAGTACTTC. Amino acid sequence: CASSQALAGGNQETQYF. The chain joins TRBV4-2 to TRBJ2-5; 12 bases match TRBD2. This CDR3 spans 17 amino acids. In germline, CDR1 is LGHNA, CDR2 YNFKEQ. V shed 1 base and J 0 bases; nucleotides not matched to a gene: 3.

This clone was observed a handful of times. A read error may be the cause here, since a much bigger clone is one base away. This sequence joins TRBV6-2 or TRBV6-3 and TRBJ2-1; D remains ambiguous. CDR1 MNHEY and CDR2 SVGEGT come from the germline V gene. The V gene lost 0 bases and the J gene lost 9 bases, with 12 bases spanning the gap. This CDR3 has 14 amino acids. CDR3 coding DNA: TGTGCCAGCAGTTACTCCGTTTCGGTGCCTGAGCAGTTCTTC. Amino acids: CASSYSVSVPEQFF.

This clone was seen repeatedly, ten times or more. This rearrangement joins TRBV4-1 to TRBJ1-1, with D possibly being TRBD1 (6 bases). The V end was cut by 2 bases, the J end by 1 base, with 11 bases between. Germline V gene sequence: CDR1 MGHRA, CDR2 YSYEKL. This CDR3 has 15 residues. The CDR3 bases are TGCGCCAGCAGCCAACGGGCACAGGGGAACACTGAAGCTTTCTTT. It codes for CASSQRAQGNTEAFF.

This clone was recorded at least ten times. The rearrangement joins TRBV20-1 to TRBJ2-5; D is ambiguous. Trimming stripped 3 bases from V and 5 bases from J, with 13 bases between. Per the germline V gene, CDR1 is DFQATT and CDR2 is SNEGSKA (reference sequence). This CDR3 is built from 13 residues. The CDR3 protein is CSASAMSRETQYF. DNA for the CDR3: TGCAGTGCTAGCGCAATGTCTCGGGAGACCCAGTACTTC.

Ten or more counts support this clone. The chain links TRBV19 to TRBJ1-2, with D perhaps matching TRBD1 (5 bases). CDR1 and CDR2 (germline): LNHDA, SQIVND (reference sequence). V was clipped by 3 bases and J by 6 bases, with 14 bases between them. The CDR3 consists of 14 residues. The CDR3 here is CASSMLDIRDGYTF. DNA for the CDR3: TGTGCCAGTAGTATGTTGGACATAAGGGATGGCTACACCTTC.

This clone was seen ten or more times. The rearrangement uses TRBV20-1 and TRBJ1-6; D is ambiguous. V lost 1 base and J 6 bases, leaving 7 bases between the germline ends. This CDR3 is built from 13 residues. In germline, CDR1 is DFQATT, CDR2 SNEGSKA (reference sequence). CDR3 loop: CSARVLSNSPLHF. Written as DNA, the CDR3 is TGCAGTGCTAGAGTTCTGTCTAATTCACCCCTCCACTTT.

This clone was seen many times. The chain is built from TRBV10-2 and TRBJ2-2; 13 bases map to TRBD2. Per germline, CDR1 WSHSY and CDR2 SAAADI. The V gene end was trimmed by 3 bases and the J gene end by 7 bases; junction bases not matched to a gene: 2. CDR3 length: 15 residues. CDR3 DNA sequence: TGCGCCAGCAGTGAACTAGCGGGGGGGTTCGGGGAGCTGTTTTTT. Amino acids: CASSELAGGFGELFF.

This clone was picked up many times. The V gene is TRBV2, the J gene TRBJ1-1; maybe TRBD1 (5 bases). The germline gives CDR1 SNHLY, CDR2 FYNNEI. This CDR3 comprises 14 residues. The V and J ends lost 3 bases and 2 bases respectively, with 10 bases between them. The CDR3 DNA reads as TGTGCCAGCAGTGAGTTCAGGGACAACACTGAAGCTTTCTTT. Translation: CASSEFRDNTEAFF.

This clone has at least ten counts. Other nucleotide sequences from this sample produce the same CDR3. The CDR3 region has the DNA TGTGCCGCCCGAGCTGTTTTAGCCAAAAACATTCAGTACTTC. Protein sequence: CAARAVLAKNIQYF. The genes are TRBV6-2 or TRBV6-3 and TRBJ2-4; D not resolved. Trimming stripped 11 bases from V and 0 bases from J, with 14 bases between. Germline values: CDR1 MNHEY, CDR2 SVGEGT. The CDR3 spans 14 residues.

This clone came up a few times. A much bigger clone sits one base away, suggesting this may be a read error. The chain recombines TRBV7-3 with TRBJ2-5; 12 positions match TRBD2. Looked up from germline, CDR1 is SGHTA and CDR2 is FQGTGA. CDR3 length: 12 amino acids. The CDR3 here is CPELAGGEAQYF. The CDR3 nucleotides read TGTCCTGAACTAGCGGGGGGAGAGGCCCAGTACTTC.

This clone has a count of ten or more. The chain links TRBV11-1 to TRBJ1-2; perhaps TRBD1 as D (5 bases). In germline, CDR1 is SGHAT, CDR2 FQDESV (reference sequence). The CDR3 sequence is 15 residues long. V was shortened by 5 bases and J by 8 bases, with 21 bases between the two germline ends. The CDR3 sequence: CASSLTMTDSEGYTF. In nucleotides, the CDR3 is TGTGCCAGCAGCCTCACTATGACAGATTCGGAAGGCTACACCTTC.

Remarks on this clone: A much bigger clone sits one base away, suggesting this may be a read error. The chain uses TRBV5-4 and TRBJ2-7; a weak D match, TRBD1 (5 bases). CDR3 length: 15 residues. The ends were cut back, 1 base at V and 2 bases at J, with 13 bases in the middle. The germline CDR1 and CDR2 sequences are SGHNT and YYREEE (reference sequence). As DNA, the CDR3 is TGTGCCAGCAGCTTGTGGCCACAGGCCCCCTACGAGCAGTACTTC. It yields the protein CASSLWPQAPYEQYF. Complete variable domain (other parts from reference TRBV5-4 and TRBJ2-7): ETGVTQSPTHLIKTRGQQVTLRCSSQSGHNTVSWYQQALGQGPQFIFQYYREEENGRGNFPPRFSGLQFPNYSSELNVNALELDDSALYLCASSLWPQAPYEQYFGPGTRLTVT.

The chain is built from TRBV11-2 and TRBJ1-1; D remains unclear. Trimming pared 4 bases from V and 4 bases from J, leaving 7 bases between. CDR1 SGHAT and CDR2 FQNNGV come from the germline V gene. This CDR3 has 12 amino acids. CDR3 region: CASSSRFTEAFF. The CDR3 DNA reads as TGTGCCAGCAGCTCACGGTTCACTGAAGCTTTCTTT.

This clone has at least ten counts. The chain combines TRBV5-5 with TRBJ1-1, with a weak D call TRBD1 (5 bases). This CDR3 contains 15 residues. V lost 5 bases, J lost 1 base, and 15 bases lay in between. The germline CDR1 and CDR2 sequences are SGHKS and YYEKEE (reference sequence). CDR3: CASRQWDLWNTEAFF. CDR3 coding DNA: TGTGCCAGCAGGCAATGGGACTTATGGAACACTGAAGCTTTCTTT.

This clone showed up many times. The V call is TRBV3-1, the J call TRBJ2-7; possible D gene TRBD2, 7 bases. Deletions cut 0 bases from V and 2 bases from J, with 11 bases between. Germline values: CDR1 LGHDT, CDR2 YNNKEL (reference sequence). The CDR3 runs to 15 residues. Here the CDR3 DNA reads TGTGCCAGCAGCCAAGAGGGGGGGGCCCCCTACGAGCAGTACTTC. Protein: CASSQEGGAPYEQYF.

This clone was observed many times. The V and J genes are TRBV5-1 and TRBJ1-6; tentative D call: TRBD1 (5 bases). The CDR3 covers 14 residues. The germline V and J ends were trimmed by 4 bases and 7 bases, with 12 bases remaining between them. Germline CDR1 reads SGHRS; CDR2 reads YFSETQ. CDR3 residues: CASSKTVSNSPLHF. In DNA form, the CDR3 reads TGCGCCAGCAGCAAGACAGTTTCCAATTCACCCCTCCACTTT.

This clone was seen a handful of times. The germline gene is not matched at one end of the junction; a read error may be the cause. The DNA of the CDR3 is TGTGTCAGCAGTCCCTTTTTGGTGAGGGAGTATGGCTACACCTTC. Its translation: CVSSPFLVREYGYTF. The chain employs TRBV12-3 or TRBV12-4 and TRBJ1-2; D unresolved. CDR3 length equals 15 residues.

This clone was detected a few times. The germline gene is not matched at one end of the junction; a read error may be the cause. This chain links TRBV7-2 with TRBJ2-5, with D possibly being TRBD1 or TRBD2 (5 bases each). Germline values: CDR1 SGHTA, CDR2 FQGNSA. CDR3 length: 13 amino acids. DNA of the CDR3: TGTTCCAGCAGCCCCGACCGGGACGAGACCCAGTACTTC. Translating it yields CSSSPDRDETQYF.

This clone was detected many times. The chain couples TRBV12-3 or TRBV12-4 to TRBJ2-7; D unclear. The length of the CDR3 is 14 residues. Trimming shortened V by 4 bases and J by 0 bases, and 10 bases separated the two germline ends. CDR3 sequence (DNA): TGTGCCAGCAGTTCGGCGTCAAGCTCCTACGAGCAGTACTTC. This gives the protein CASSSASSSYEQYF.

This clone was detected many times. The rearrangement links TRBV20-1 to TRBJ1-5, with 8 positions matching TRBD1. Germline-derived CDR1 and CDR2 are DFQATT and SNEGSKA (reference sequence). Losses at the gene ends were 5 bases for V and 1 base for J; bases not matched to a gene: 4. The CDR3 is 14 amino acids. CDR3: CSAHRGGSNQPQHF. The CDR3 DNA reads as TGCAGTGCTCACAGGGGGGGGAGCAATCAGCCCCAGCATTTT.

This clone occurred a few times. Germline and junction disagree at one end, which may indicate a read error. The rearrangement links TRBV28 to TRBJ1-5; possible D gene TRBD1, 6 bases. The CDR3 totals 15 residues. Germline values: CDR1 MDHEN, CDR2 SYDVKM. The CDR3 here is CVSSLATSIRGPQHF. The CDR3, as DNA: TGTGTCAGCAGTTTGGCGACTTCTATCAGGGGGCCCCAGCATTTT.

The table lists this clone with many counts. The V call is TRBV5-1, the J call TRBJ2-2; no clear D. The CDR3 extends over 14 amino acids. Germline V lookup: CDR1 SGHRS, CDR2 YFSETQ. V dropped 3 bases and J dropped 0 bases, with 6 bases sitting between them. CDR3 in amino acids: CASSYYANTGELFF. CDR3 DNA sequence: TGCGCCAGCAGCTACTACGCGAACACCGGGGAGCTGTTTTTT.

Regarding this clone: Other DNA sequences from this sample encode an identical CDR3 as well. This chain uses TRBV5-6 with TRBJ2-1, with 9 bases fitting TRBD2. Per the germline V gene, CDR1 is SGHDT and CDR2 is YYEEEE. This CDR3 is 14 amino acids long. The trim removed 1 base at V and 7 bases at J, leaving 3 bases unmatched. In nucleotides, the CDR3 is TGTGCCAGCAGCTTGCCTAGCGGGATGAATGAGCAGTTCTTC. It codes for CASSLPSGMNEQFF.

This clone has ten or more counts. The chain is built from TRBV25-1 and TRBJ2-1; D perhaps matches TRBD2 (5 bases). The CDR3 extends over 14 amino acids. The V end lost 4 bases, the J end lost 5 bases, and 12 bases lay between the germline ends. The germline gives CDR1 MGHDK, CDR2 SYGVNS. CDR3 loop: CASSANWGDNEQFF. The CDR3 region has the DNA TGTGCCAGCAGTGCGAATTGGGGAGACAATGAGCAGTTCTTC.

This clone has a handful of counts. V usage is TRBV6-1 and J usage is TRBJ1-2; the D is unclear. Trimming removed 8 bases at V and 8 bases at J, with 15 bases between. Germline lookup yields CDR1 MNHNS and CDR2 SASEGT. The CDR3 runs to 12 residues. CDR3: CASWSKGNGYTF. The DNA for the CDR3 is TGTGCCAGCTGGAGTAAGGGAAACGGCTACACCTTC.